These T cell receptor beta chains were read from a single sample in a study of blood T cell repertoires in COVID-19. Libraries were prepared by immunoSEQ multiplex PCR; TCRdb keeps only in-frame clonotypes and omits some of them. The profile shows roughly 100,000 clones, 85% to 95% of them singletons. The sample comprised peripheral blood. Receptors originate from a man between 45 and 60 years old with active COVID-19. The CDR3 runs from the conserved cysteine through the conserved F or W. D genes are given only for firm matches. Clone size is stated in some rows and not others, as once, few, many or a class when expanded.

size | D | J | V | CDR3 | DNA
once | TRBD2 | TRBJ2-7 | TRBV5-1 | CASSRGELLAGAEQYF | TGCGCCAGCAGCCGAGGGGAATTACTAGCGGGAGCCGAGCAGTACTTC
NA | TRBD1 | TRBJ2-7 | TRBV27 | CASSFRDSEQYF | TGTGCCAGCAGTTTCAGGGACAGCGAGCAGTACTTC
NA | TRBD1 | TRBJ2-7 | TRBV28 | CASSLEGTGGYF | TGTGCCAGCAGTTTGGAAGGGACAGGGGGGTACTTC
NA | TRBD2 | TRBJ2-5 | TRBV14 | CASSQTSGSWETQYF | TGTGCCAGCAGCCAAACTAGCGGGAGTTGGGAGACCCAGTACTTC
NA | NA | TRBJ1-1 | TRBV30 | CAWSVRYSGKNTEAFF | TGTGCCTGGAGTGTAAGGTATTCGGGAAAGAACACTGAAGCTTTCTTT
NA | TRBD1 | TRBJ2-3 | TRBV29-1 | CSVYLGQGQDTQYF | TGCAGCGTTTATTTAGGACAGGGCCAAGATACGCAGTATTTT
NA | TRBD2 | TRBJ2-3 | TRBV18 | CASSLTSSGLGITDTQYF | TGTGCCAGCTCACTTACCTCCTCGGGACTAGGGATCACAGATACGCAGTATTTT
once | NA | TRBJ2-1 | TRBV28 | CASSPPGVKRYNEQFF | TGTGCCAGCAGTCCCCCGGGGGTGAAAAGATACAATGAGCAGTTCTTC
NA | NA | TRBJ1-2 | TRBV9 | CASSSSWGYGYTF | TGTGCCAGCAGCTCTAGCTGGGGCTATGGCTACACCTTC
NA | NA | TRBJ1-3 | TRBV28 | CASSGPWSSGNTIYF | TGTGCCAGCAGCGGCCCCTGGAGCTCTGGAAACACCATATATTTT
NA | NA | TRBJ2-1 | TRBV28 | CGRGTVPGPYNEQFF | TGTGGTAGGGGCACCGTACCGGGCCCCTACAATGAGCAGTTCTTC
NA | TRBD2 | TRBJ2-1 | TRBV27 | CASRGTSYNEQFF | TGTGCCAGCAGGGGGACTAGTTACAATGAGCAGTTCTTC
NA | NA | TRBJ2-7 | TRBV18 | CASSPGQGGEQYF | TGTGCCAGCTCACCGGGTCAGGGCGGCGAGCAGTACTTC
few | TRBD2 | TRBJ2-3 | TRBV6-5 | CASSLSGPDTQYF | TGTGCCAGCAGTCTTAGCGGGCCAGATACGCAGTATTTT
NA | NA | TRBJ2-4 | TRBV29-1 | CSVREQSGIQYF | TGCAGCGTACGGGAACAGTCCGGCATTCAGTACTTC
NA | NA | TRBJ1-5 | TRBV30 | CAWSGDSDQPQHF | TGTGCCTGGAGTGGGGATAGCGATCAGCCCCAGCATTTT
once | TRBD1 | TRBJ1-1 | TRBV5-1 | CASSLATTGGMTEAFF | TGCGCCAGCAGCTTGGCAACGACAGGGGGCATGACTGAAGCTTTCTTT
NA | NA | TRBJ2-5 | TRBV24-1 | CATSDWGLGLQETQYF | TGTGCCACCAGTGATTGGGGGCTGGGGCTTCAAGAGACCCAGTACTTC
NA | TRBD1 | TRBJ2-5 | TRBV16 | CASSQSGRGPWETQYF | TGTGCCAGCAGCCAATCCGGCAGGGGGCCATGGGAGACCCAGTACTTC
NA | NA | TRBJ1-1 | TRBV19 | CASSVGQTNTEAFF | TGTGCCAGTAGTGTAGGACAGACGAACACTGAAGCTTTCTTT
NA | TRBD2 | TRBJ2-7 | TRBV28 | CASSLASGLSYEQYF | TGTGCCAGCAGTTTAGCTAGCGGGTTATCCTACGAGCAGTACTTC
NA | NA | TRBJ2-7 | TRBV21-1 | CASSKLSREREQYF | TGTGCCAGCAGCAAATTGTCGCGGGAGCGCGAGCAGTACTTC
NA | NA | TRBJ2-1 | TRBV11-3 | CASSLGGPSNEQFF | TGTGCCAGCAGCTTAGGAGGTCCGTCCAATGAGCAGTTCTTC
NA | TRBD2 | TRBJ2-3 | TRBV5-4 | CASRRTSGTDTQYF | TGTGCCAGCAGGAGGACTAGCGGCACAGATACGCAGTATTTT
NA | NA | TRBJ2-4 | TRBV28 | CASSLGPGAKNIQYF | TGTGCCAGCAGTCTGGGCCCAGGGGCCAAAAACATTCAGTACTTC
NA | TRBD1 | TRBJ1-1 | TRBV20-1 | CSASSGGEAFF | TGCAGTGCTAGCTCAGGGGGAGAAGCTTTCTTT
NA | TRBD2 | TRBJ2-1 | TRBV19 | CASSEDTASGSSEQFF | TGTGCCAGTAGTGAGGATACAGCTAGCGGGAGTAGTGAGCAGTTCTTC
NA | NA | TRBJ2-7 | TRBV2 | CASTPRRDYEQYF | TGTGCCAGCACTCCCCGCAGGGACTACGAGCAGTACTTC
NA | TRBD2 | TRBJ2-1 | TRBV24-1 | CATSALTSDAYNEQFF | TGTGCCACCAGTGCCCTAACTAGCGACGCCTACAATGAGCAGTTCTTC
NA | TRBD2 | TRBJ2-3 | TRBV18 | CASSPPTRGADTQYF | TGTGCCAGCTCCCCTCCGACGCGGGGGGCAGATACGCAGTATTTT
NA | TRBD1 | TRBJ1-1 | TRBV5-1 | CASSIAPVGTGIIEAFF | TGCGCCAGCAGCATAGCTCCAGTGGGGACAGGGATTATTGAAGCTTTCTTT
once | NA | TRBJ2-5 | TRBV11-3 | CASSPRAGVEETQYF | TGTGCCAGCAGCCCCCGCGCAGGGGTGGAGGAGACCCAGTACTTC
once | NA | TRBJ1-5 | TRBV5-8 | CASSPDQARNSNQPQHF | TGTGCCAGCAGCCCAGACCAGGCTCGGAATAGCAATCAGCCCCAGCATTTT
once | NA | TRBJ2-7 | TRBV18 | CASSPESYEQYF | TGTGCCAGCTCACCAGAGTCCTACGAGCAGTACTTC
few | NA | TRBJ2-7 | TRBV7-9 | CASSLVAPDYEQYF | TGTGCCAGCAGCTTAGTAGCCCCTGACTACGAGCAGTACTTC
NA | NA | TRBJ2-1 | TRBV19 | CASSPLPTRSNEQFF | TGTGCCAGTAGCCCTCTACCGACTAGGAGTAATGAGCAGTTCTTC